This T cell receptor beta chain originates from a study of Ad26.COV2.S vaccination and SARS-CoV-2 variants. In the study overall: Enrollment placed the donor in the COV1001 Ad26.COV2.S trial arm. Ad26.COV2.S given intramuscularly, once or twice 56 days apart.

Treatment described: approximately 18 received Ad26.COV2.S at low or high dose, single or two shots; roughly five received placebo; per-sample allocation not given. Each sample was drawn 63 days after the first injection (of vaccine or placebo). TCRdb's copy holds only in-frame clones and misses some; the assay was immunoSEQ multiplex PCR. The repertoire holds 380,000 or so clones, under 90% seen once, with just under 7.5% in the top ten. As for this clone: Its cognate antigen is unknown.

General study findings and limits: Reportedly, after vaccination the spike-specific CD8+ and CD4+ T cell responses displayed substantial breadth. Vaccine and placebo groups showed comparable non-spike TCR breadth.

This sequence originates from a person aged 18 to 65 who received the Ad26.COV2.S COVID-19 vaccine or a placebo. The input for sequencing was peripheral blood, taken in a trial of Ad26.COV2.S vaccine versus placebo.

The CDR3 nucleotides are TGTGCCAGCAGCCAAGCGGTGATAGTACGGCAGAACACTGAAGCTTTCTTT. Amino acids: CASSQAVIVRQNTEAFF. The genes are TRBV4-2 and TRBJ1-1; D unresolved. Trimming cost V 1 base and J 1 base, with 16 bases left between them. The CDR3 totals 17 residues. Germline V CDR1 and CDR2: LGHNA, YNFKEQ.